This paragraph reports one TCR beta chain. Antigen: not known. The ends lost 3 bases at V and 5 bases at J; junction bases unmatched: 9. The CDR3 covers 15 residues. Germline CDR1 and CDR2: SEHNR and FQNEAQ (reference sequence). Assays captured approximately 10^5 TCR templates per sample. The method was immunoSEQ multiplex PCR; TCRdb's version includes in-frame clones alone and lacks a portion of them. The sample has approximately 20,000 clones, approximately 44% seen once. The sample originates from a study of siplizumab effects on memory and regulatory T cells. The authors kept the mixed lymphocyte reaction cells in coculture at 37°C for more than five days.

The TCR comes from a human donor in good health; the cells came from an allogeneic mixed lymphocyte reaction. Some clones in this sample may be carry-over from other donors' samples. Material: CFSE-low (dividing) CD4+ T cells sorted from an allogeneic mixed lymphocyte reaction. This chain links TRBV7-9 with TRBJ2-5; 7 bases agree with TRBD1. CDR3 loop: CASSFIRGLGETQYF. The CDR3 DNA sequence: TGTGCCAGCAGCTTTATTAGGGGGCTTGGGGAGACCCAGTACTTC. The entire variable domain, with the rest obtained from reference TRBV7-9 and TRBJ2-5, is as follows: DTGVSQNPRHKITKRGQNVTFRCDPISEHNRLYWYRQTLGQGPEFLTYFQNEAQLEKSRLLSDRFSAERPKGSFSTLEIQRTEQGDSAMYLCASSFIRGLGETQYFGPGTRLLVL.